The 20 T cell receptor beta chains below all came from one sample that was sequenced in a study of T cell changes during pregnancy in multiple sclerosis. Libraries were prepared by immunoSEQ multiplex PCR; TCRdb keeps only in-frame clonotypes and omits some of them. The data contain approximately 71,000 clones, roughly 92% of them singletons. The sample here was peripheral blood, taken in the second trimester of pregnancy. The receptors originated from a female donor with multiple sclerosis, enrolled in a pregnancy study.

The gene calls are TRBV19 and TRBJ2-4, with D perhaps TRBD2 (6 bases). The germline CDR1 and CDR2 sequences are LNHDA and SQIVND (reference sequence). CDR3 length: 16 amino acids. Trimming stripped 1 base from V and 0 bases from J, with 10 bases between. The CDR3 DNA is TGTGCCAGTAGTATAGGTGCGGGAATAGCCAAAAACATTCAGTACTTC. This translates into CASSIGAGIAKNIQYF.

This chain joins TRBV18 and TRBJ1-3; TRBD1 is a possible D gene (6 bases). Looked up from germline, CDR1 is KGHSH and CDR2 is LQKENI. V lost 2 bases and J lost 4, with 15 bases in between. The CDR3 totals 16 residues. The CDR3 loop is CASSPSQGSAGNTIYF. The CDR3 DNA reads TGTGCCAGCTCACCATCACAGGGCTCTGCCGGAAACACCATATATTTT.

The rearrangement joins TRBV27 to TRBJ2-1; weak D call: TRBD2 (5 bases). The CDR3 consists of 15 residues. V was cut by 2 bases and J by 13 bases, with 21 bases left in between. CDR1 and CDR2 from the germline V gene are MNHEY and SMNVEV (reference sequence). DNA for the CDR3: TGTGCCAGCAGTTTAAGGGAAAGCGGAAGATTTATACAGTTCTTC. Translated: CASSLRESGRFIQFF.

This clone came up once. DNA for the CDR3: TGTGCCAGCAGCTTCGGGACAGACTATGGCTACACCTTC. It codes for CASSFGTDYGYTF. The chain is built from TRBV7-9 and TRBJ1-2, with 7 bases that match TRBD1. Trimming cost V 3 bases and J 3 bases; bases outside gene matches: 1. Looked up from germline, CDR1 is SEHNR and CDR2 is FQNEAQ (reference sequence). The CDR3 covers 13 residues. Based on the CDR3 plus reference TRBV7-9 and TRBJ1-2, the full variable domain is DTGVSQNPRHKITKRGQNVTFRCDPISEHNRLYWYRQTLGQGPEFLTYFQNEAQLEKSRLLSDRFSAERPKGSFSTLEIQRTEQGDSAMYLCASSFGTDYGYTFGSGTRLTVV.

V usage is TRBV12-5 and J usage is TRBJ2-5; 9 bases fit TRBD1. Germline CDR1 and CDR2: LGHNT and FRNRAP. The CDR3 is made up of 14 amino acids. With V trimmed by 5 bases and J by 7 bases, 8 bases remained unmatched. The CDR3 region has the DNA TGTGCTAGTGGTCCCGGGGACAGGGAGTCGACCCAGTACTTC. This encodes CASGPGDRESTQYF.

The chain combines TRBV28 with TRBJ2-7, with 9 bases identical to TRBD1. The germline V gene encodes CDR1 MDHEN and CDR2 SYDVKM. There are 16 residues in the CDR3. V gave up 4 bases and J gave up 6 bases; unmatched junction bases: 13. CDR3 protein: CASSYAGTGFLREQYF. The CDR3 region has the DNA TGTGCCAGCAGTTATGCCGGGACAGGGTTCCTCCGCGAGCAGTACTTC.

This chain uses TRBV5-4 with TRBJ2-7; 9 bases align to TRBD2. Germline V CDR1 and CDR2: SGHNT, YYREEE (reference sequence). V dropped 6 bases and J dropped 2; count of bases not matched to a gene: 9. This CDR3 region has 15 residues. The CDR3 here is CASKTTSGPTYEQYF. DNA of the CDR3: TGTGCCAGCAAGACAACTAGCGGGCCTACCTACGAGCAGTACTTC.

The V and J genes are TRBV11-3 and TRBJ2-1; TRBD1 agrees at 10 bases. Germline trimming cut 2 bases from V and 7 bases from J; bases unmatched to any gene: 5. CDR3 length equals 15 residues. The germline gives CDR1 SGHNT, CDR2 YENEEA. The CDR3 DNA reads TGTGCCAGCAGCTTAAGGGGACAGGGGAGGAATGAGCAGTTCTTC. Amino acids: CASSLRGQGRNEQFF.

This clone occurred once. The CDR3 DNA follows: TGTGCCTGGAGTGCTATGACAGCGTCCTACGAGCAGTACTTC. It codes for CAWSAMTASYEQYF. The chain recombines TRBV30 with TRBJ2-7, with a possible D match to TRBD1 (5 bases). This CDR3 contains 14 residues. Deletions cut 1 base from V and 1 base from J, with 11 bases between. In germline, CDR1 is GTSNPN, CDR2 SVGIG (reference sequence).

This clone was seen only once. The V and J genes are TRBV9 and TRBJ1-5; D possibly corresponds to TRBD1 (5 bases). Germline CDR1 and CDR2: SGDLS and YYNGEE. V lost 0 bases, J lost 9 bases, and 10 bases lay in between. The CDR3 length is 13 residues. The CDR3 nucleotides read TGTGCCAGCAGCGTAGGGGGGGATGGGCCCCAGCATTTT. Its protein product is CASSVGGDGPQHF.

The chain employs TRBV27 and TRBJ1-2, with 8 bases fitting TRBD1. Germline V gives CDR1 MNHEY, CDR2 SMNVEV (reference sequence). This CDR3 has 13 residues. V dropped 3 bases and J dropped 4; count of bases not matched to a gene: 1. In DNA, the CDR3 is TGTGCCAGCAGTTTTACAGGGGGCTATGGCTACACCTTC. Encoded protein: CASSFTGGYGYTF.

The chain joins TRBV2 to TRBJ2-2; 13 bases are a match to TRBD2. CDR1 SNHLY and CDR2 FYNNEI come from the germline V gene. V dropped 5 bases and J dropped 3; count of bases not matched to a gene: 6. The CDR3 contains 17 residues. CDR3 loop: CASSRTSGSTDTGELFF. CDR3 nucleotides: TGTGCCAGCAGTCGGACTAGCGGGAGTACCGACACCGGGGAGCTGTTTTTT.

This clone was seen only once. The CDR3 loop reads CASSQVRGYEAFF. The CDR3 DNA reads TGCGCCAGCAGCCAAGTCAGGGGGTATGAAGCTTTCTTT. The rearrangement joins TRBV4-1 to TRBJ1-1, with 7 bases identical to TRBD1. V gave up 1 base and J gave up 7 bases; unmatched junction bases: 3. This CDR3 has 13 residues. The V gene's germline CDR1 is MGHRA and CDR2 YSYEKL.

V is TRBV27 and J is TRBJ1-6; 9 bases are shared with TRBD1. With V trimmed by 5 bases and J by 8 bases, 4 bases remained unmatched. The CDR3 loop spans 14 amino acids. Germline V gene lookup returns CDR1 MNHEY and CDR2 SMNVEV (reference sequence). CDR3 DNA sequence: TGTGCCAGCAGTCGGGACAGGGCATATTCACCCCTCCACTTT. This codes for CASSRDRAYSPLHF.

As DNA, the CDR3 is TGTGCCAGCAGTTACAGACAGGGTCGAAACTATGGCTACACCTTC. Amino acids: CASSYRQGRNYGYTF. This chain links TRBV6-6 with TRBJ1-2, with 7 bases aligning to TRBD1. The CDR3 runs 15 residues. J lost 2 bases, V lost 2 bases, and 5 bases had no gene match. Germline loops: CDR1 MNHNY, CDR2 SVGAGI (reference sequence).

The CDR3 DNA sequence: TGTGCCAGCAGTGAACTTAAACTAGCGGTCTACGAGCAGTACTTC. Translated: CASSELKLAVYEQYF. The gene calls are TRBV6-1 and TRBJ2-7; 8 nucleotides agree with TRBD2. The CDR3 totals 15 residues. CDR1 MNHNS and CDR2 SASEGT come from the germline V gene. V lost 2 bases, J lost 3 bases, and 6 bases stayed unmatched.

In this sample, this clone turned up once. The gene calls are TRBV5-4 and TRBJ1-1; 8 nucleotides line up with TRBD1. The CDR3 contains 15 residues. Germline CDR1 reads SGHNT; CDR2 reads YYREEE (reference sequence). V shed 2 bases and J 1 base; nucleotides not matched to a gene: 4. The CDR3, as DNA: TGTGCCAGCAGCTTCCCGACAGGGGAGAACACTGAAGCTTTCTTT. Translation: CASSFPTGENTEAFF.

The chain links TRBV5-4 to TRBJ1-6; possible D gene TRBD1, 6 bases. Germline lookup yields CDR1 SGHNT and CDR2 YYREEE (reference sequence). The CDR3 is made up of 16 amino acids. V was pared by 4 bases and J by 9 bases, with 20 bases between. The CDR3 protein is CASSPEPRTEVSPLHF. The CDR3 region has the DNA TGTGCCAGCAGCCCGGAACCGCGGACAGAGGTTTCACCCCTCCACTTT.

The gene calls are TRBV11-3 and TRBJ2-2; a weak D match, TRBD1 (5 bases). V was cut by 5 bases and J by 2 bases, with 12 bases left in between. The CDR3 totals 15 residues. Looked up from germline, CDR1 is SGHNT and CDR2 is YENEEA. CDR3 sequence (DNA): TGTGCCAGCAGCCTGGGGCTGGGTAACACCGGGGAGCTGTTTTTT. Translating gives CASSLGLGNTGELFF.

The chain is built from TRBV5-1 and TRBJ2-1, with 10 positions matching TRBD1. The CDR3 is 15 amino acids. After removal of 5 bases from V and 6 bases from J, the junction contained 8 bases not matched to a gene. In germline, CDR1 is SGHRS, CDR2 YFSETQ. CDR3 in DNA: TGCGCCAGCAGGACCGGACAGGGGGTGCCCAATGAGCAGTTCTTC. Translated, it gives CASRTGQGVPNEQFF.